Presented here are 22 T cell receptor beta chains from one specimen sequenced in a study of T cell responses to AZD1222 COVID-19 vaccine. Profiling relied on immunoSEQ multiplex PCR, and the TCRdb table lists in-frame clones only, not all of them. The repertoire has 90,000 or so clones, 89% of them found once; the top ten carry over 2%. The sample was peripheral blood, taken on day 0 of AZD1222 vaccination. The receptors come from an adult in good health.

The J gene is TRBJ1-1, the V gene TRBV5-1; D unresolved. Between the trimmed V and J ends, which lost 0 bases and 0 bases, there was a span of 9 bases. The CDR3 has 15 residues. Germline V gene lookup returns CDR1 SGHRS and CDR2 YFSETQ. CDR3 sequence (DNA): TGCGCCAGCAGCTTGGTTCCCGACATGAACACTGAAGCTTTCTTT. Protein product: CASSLVPDMNTEAFF.

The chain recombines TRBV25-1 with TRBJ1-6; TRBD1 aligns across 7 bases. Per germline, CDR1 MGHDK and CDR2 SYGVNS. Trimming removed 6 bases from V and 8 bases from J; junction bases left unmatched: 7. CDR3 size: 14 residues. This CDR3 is CASRDRYTDSPLHF. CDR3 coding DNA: TGTGCCAGCAGGGACAGGTATACTGATTCACCCCTCCACTTT.

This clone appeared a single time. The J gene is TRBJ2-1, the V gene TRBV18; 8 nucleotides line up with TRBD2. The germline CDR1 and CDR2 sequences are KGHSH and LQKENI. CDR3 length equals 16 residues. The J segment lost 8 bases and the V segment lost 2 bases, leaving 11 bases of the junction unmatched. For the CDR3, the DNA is TGTGCCAGCTCACCAGCGGCGGGAGGTACCGTGGATGAGCAGTTCTTC. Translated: CASSPAAGGTVDEQFF.

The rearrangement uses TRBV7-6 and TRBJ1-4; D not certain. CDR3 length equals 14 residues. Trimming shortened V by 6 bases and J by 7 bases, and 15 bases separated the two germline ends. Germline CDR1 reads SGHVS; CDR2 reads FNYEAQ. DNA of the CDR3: TGTGCCAGCAGTCCGGACGGAGCGGGTGAAAAACTGTTTTTT. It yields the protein CASSPDGAGEKLFF.

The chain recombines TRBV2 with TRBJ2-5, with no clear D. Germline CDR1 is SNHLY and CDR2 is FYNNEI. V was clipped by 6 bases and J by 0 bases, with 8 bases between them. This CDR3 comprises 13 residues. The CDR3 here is CASRARDQETQYF. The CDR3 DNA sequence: TGTGCCAGCAGGGCCCGGGACCAAGAGACCCAGTACTTC.

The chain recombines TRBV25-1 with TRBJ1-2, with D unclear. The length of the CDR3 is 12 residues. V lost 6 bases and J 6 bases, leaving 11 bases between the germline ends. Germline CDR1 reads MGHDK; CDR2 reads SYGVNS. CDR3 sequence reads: CASRGNQDGYTF. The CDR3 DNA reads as TGTGCCAGCAGGGGAAACCAGGATGGCTACACCTTC.

The CDR3 DNA follows: TGTGCCAGTAGTAGGACTAGGGGGACCCAGTACTTC. This sequence encodes CASSRTRGTQYF. The J gene is TRBJ2-5, the V gene TRBV19, with 7 bases lining up with TRBD2. Germline CDR1 reads LNHDA; CDR2 reads SQIVND (reference sequence). The CDR3 sequence is 12 residues long. V gave up 4 bases and J gave up 7 bases; unmatched junction bases: 3.

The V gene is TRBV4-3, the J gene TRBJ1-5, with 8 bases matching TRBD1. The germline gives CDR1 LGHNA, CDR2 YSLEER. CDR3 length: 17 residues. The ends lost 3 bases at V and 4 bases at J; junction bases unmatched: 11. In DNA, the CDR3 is TGCGCCAGCAGCCACCACCTTGGACAGGGCAAAAATCAGCCCCAGCATTTT. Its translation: CASSHHLGQGKNQPQHF.

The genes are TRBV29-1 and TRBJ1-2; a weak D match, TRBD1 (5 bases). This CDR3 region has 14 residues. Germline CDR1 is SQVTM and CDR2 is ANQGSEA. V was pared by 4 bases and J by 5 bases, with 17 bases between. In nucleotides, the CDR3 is TGCAGCGTTGGCCCCGGGACCGATTCTTATGGCTACACCTTC. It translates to CSVGPGTDSYGYTF. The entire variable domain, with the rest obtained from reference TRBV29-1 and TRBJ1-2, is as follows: SAVISQKPSRDICQRGTSLTIQCQVDSQVTMMFWYRQQPGQSLTLIATANQGSEATYESGFVIDKFPISRPNLTFSTLTVSNMSPEDSSIYLCSVGPGTDSYGYTFGSGTRLTVV.

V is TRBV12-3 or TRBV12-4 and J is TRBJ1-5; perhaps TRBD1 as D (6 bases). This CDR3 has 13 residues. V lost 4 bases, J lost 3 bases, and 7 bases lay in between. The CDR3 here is CASSYRVNQPQHF. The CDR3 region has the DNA TGTGCCAGCAGTTACAGGGTCAATCAGCCCCAGCATTTT.

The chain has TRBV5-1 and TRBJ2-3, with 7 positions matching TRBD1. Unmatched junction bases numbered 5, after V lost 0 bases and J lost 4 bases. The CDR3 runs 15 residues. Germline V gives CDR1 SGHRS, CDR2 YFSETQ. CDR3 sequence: CASSLGQGVSDTQYF. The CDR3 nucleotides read TGCGCCAGCAGCTTGGGACAGGGTGTTTCAGATACGCAGTATTTT. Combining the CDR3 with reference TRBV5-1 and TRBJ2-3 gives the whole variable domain KAGVTQTPRYLIKTRGQQVTLSCSPISGHRSVSWYQQTPGQGLQFLFEYFSETQRNKGNFPGRFSGRQFSNSRSEMNVSTLELGDSALYLCASSLGQGVSDTQYFGPGTRLTVL.

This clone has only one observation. The CDR3 DNA is TGTGCCAGCAGCTCCCCGGACAGGAACACCGGGGAGCTGTTTTTT. Its protein is CASSSPDRNTGELFF. This chain links TRBV7-3 with TRBJ2-2, with a possible D match to TRBD1 (6 bases). Germline V CDR1 and CDR2: SGHTA, FQGTGA. There are 15 residues in the CDR3. With 4 bases removed from V and 1 base from J, the gap between germline ends came to 10 bases. Using reference TRBV7-3 and TRBJ2-2 for the parts outside the CDR3, the full variable domain is GAGVSQTPSNKVTEKGKYVELRCDPISGHTALYWYRQSLGQGPEFLIYFQGTGAADDSGLPNDRFFAVRPEGSVSTLKIQRTERGDSAVYLCASSSPDRNTGELFFGEGSRLTVL.

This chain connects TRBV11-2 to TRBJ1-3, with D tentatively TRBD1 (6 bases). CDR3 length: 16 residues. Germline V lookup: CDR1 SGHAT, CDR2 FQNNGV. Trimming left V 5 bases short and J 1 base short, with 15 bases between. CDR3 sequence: CASSRILQGSGNTIYF. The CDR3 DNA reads TGTGCCAGCAGCCGGATCCTCCAGGGGTCTGGAAACACCATATATTTT.

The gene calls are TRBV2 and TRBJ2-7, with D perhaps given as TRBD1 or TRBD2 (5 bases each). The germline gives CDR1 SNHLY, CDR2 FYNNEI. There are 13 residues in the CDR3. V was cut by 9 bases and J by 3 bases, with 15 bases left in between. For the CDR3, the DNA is TGTGCCAGTCAACCCCGGGGCGGCTACGAGCAGTACTTC. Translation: CASQPRGGYEQYF.

The CDR3 DNA sequence: TGTGCCAGCAGCCAAGGGGCCACGTCTGGGGGAGAGACCCAGTACTTC. Protein product: CASSQGATSGGETQYF. The rearrangement uses TRBV14 and TRBJ2-5; D possibly uses TRBD1 or TRBD2 (5 bases each). This CDR3 comprises 16 residues. From germline, CDR1 is SGHDN and CDR2 FVKESK. Trimming removed 1 base at V and 4 bases at J, with 16 bases between.

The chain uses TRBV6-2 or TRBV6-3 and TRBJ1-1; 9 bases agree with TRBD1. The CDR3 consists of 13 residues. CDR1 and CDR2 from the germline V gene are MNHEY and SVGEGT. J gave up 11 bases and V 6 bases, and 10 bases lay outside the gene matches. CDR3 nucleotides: TGTGCCAGCAGCCCCCGGGACAGGGAGGGCGCTTTCTTT. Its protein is CASSPRDREGAFF.

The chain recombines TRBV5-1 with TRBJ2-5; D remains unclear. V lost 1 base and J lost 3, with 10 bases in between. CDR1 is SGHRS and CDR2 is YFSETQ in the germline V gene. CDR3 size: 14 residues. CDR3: CASSLMSAEETQYF. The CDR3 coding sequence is TGCGCCAGCAGCTTGATGTCGGCAGAAGAGACCCAGTACTTC.

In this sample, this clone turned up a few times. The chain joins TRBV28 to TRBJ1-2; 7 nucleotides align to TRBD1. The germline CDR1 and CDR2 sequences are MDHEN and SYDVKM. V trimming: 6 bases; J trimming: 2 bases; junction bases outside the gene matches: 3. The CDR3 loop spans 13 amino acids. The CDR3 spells CASSQGQNYGYTF. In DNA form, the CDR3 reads TGTGCCAGCAGCCAGGGACAGAACTATGGCTACACCTTC.

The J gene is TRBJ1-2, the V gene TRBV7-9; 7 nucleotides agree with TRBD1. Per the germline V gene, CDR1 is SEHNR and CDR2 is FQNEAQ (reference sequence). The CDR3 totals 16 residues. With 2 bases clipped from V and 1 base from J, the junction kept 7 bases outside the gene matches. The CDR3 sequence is CASSLLGQSFNYGYTF. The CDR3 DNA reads TGTGCCAGCAGCTTATTGGGACAGAGTTTTAACTATGGCTACACCTTC.

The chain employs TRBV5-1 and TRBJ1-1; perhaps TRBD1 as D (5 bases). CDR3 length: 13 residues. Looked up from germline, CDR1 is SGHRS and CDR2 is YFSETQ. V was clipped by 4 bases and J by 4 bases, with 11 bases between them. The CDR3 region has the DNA TGCGCCAGCAGCCTGGGGACCGGCACTGAAGCTTTCTTT. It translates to CASSLGTGTEAFF.

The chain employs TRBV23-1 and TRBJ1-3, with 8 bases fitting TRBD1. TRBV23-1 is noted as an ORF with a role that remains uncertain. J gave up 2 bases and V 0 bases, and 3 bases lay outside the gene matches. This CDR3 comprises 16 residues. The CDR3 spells CASSQSDRAAGNTIYF. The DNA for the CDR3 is TGCGCCAGCAGTCAATCGGACAGGGCGGCTGGAAACACCATATATTTT.

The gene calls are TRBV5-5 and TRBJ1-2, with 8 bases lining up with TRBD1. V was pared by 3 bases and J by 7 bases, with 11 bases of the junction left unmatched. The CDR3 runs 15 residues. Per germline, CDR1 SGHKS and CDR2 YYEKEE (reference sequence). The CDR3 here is CASSWEQGVGSGYTF. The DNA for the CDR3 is TGTGCCAGCAGCTGGGAACAGGGGGTTGGTTCTGGCTACACCTTC.